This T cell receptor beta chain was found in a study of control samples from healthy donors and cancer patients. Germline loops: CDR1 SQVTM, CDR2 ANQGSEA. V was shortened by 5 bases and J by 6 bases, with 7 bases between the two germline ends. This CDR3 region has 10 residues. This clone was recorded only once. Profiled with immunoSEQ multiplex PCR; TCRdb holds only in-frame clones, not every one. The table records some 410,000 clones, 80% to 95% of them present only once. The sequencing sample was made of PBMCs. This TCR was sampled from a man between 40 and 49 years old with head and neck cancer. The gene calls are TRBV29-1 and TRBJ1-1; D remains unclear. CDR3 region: CSVTTAEAFF. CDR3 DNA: TGCAGCGTTACGACGGCTGAAGCTTTCTTT.